This paragraph reports one TCR beta chain. Its cognate antigen is unknown. The data were obtained in a study of OX40 agonist ivuxolimab in advanced cancers. At the level of the study: One hepatocellular carcinoma and a couple of cutaneous melanoma patients partially responded. Study-level findings and limits: Among the least clonally expanded were partial responders at 0.1-3.0 mg/kg.

CDR1 SGHRS and CDR2 YFSETQ come from the germline V gene. The junction had 9 bases not matched to a gene; V was cut back by 2 bases and J by 2 bases. This CDR3 comprises 16 residues. At cycle 4 day 1, cycle 7 day 1, and baseline, blood was sampled. Profiling relied on immunoSEQ multiplex PCR, and the TCRdb table lists in-frame clones only, not all of them. Among 69,000 or so clones listed, approximately 90% were seen once. Here the sequenced sample was CD4+ or CD8+ T cells sorted from blood, taken in a trial of the OX40 agonist ivuxolimab. The chain is built from TRBV5-1 and TRBJ2-5, with 7 positions matching TRBD1. The sequence came from an adult with an advanced solid tumor such as melanoma, head and neck, liver or kidney cancer. The CDR3 bases are TGCGCCAGCAGCTTCCCCCGGGACAGCTTTCAAGAGACCCAGTACTTC. Its protein product is CASSFPRDSFQETQYF.